A selection of T cell receptor beta chains follows, all from one sample in a study of OX40 agonist ivuxolimab in advanced cancers. Sequenced by immunoSEQ multiplex PCR; TCRdb stores in-frame clones only, minus some. This table has 66,000 or so clones, 70% to 80% appearing once. The source material was CD4+ or CD8+ T cells sorted from blood, sampled in a trial of the OX40 agonist ivuxolimab. The receptors come from an adult with an advanced solid tumor such as melanoma, head and neck, liver or kidney cancer. Each CDR3 is given with its conserved first and last residue. Fields, in order: D gene, J gene, clone size, V gene, CDR3 DNA, CDR3 protein. The D gene is left open where the match is weak. Rows may omit the clone size; those that give it use once, few, many or a size class.

NA TRBJ1-2 NA TRBV6-6 TGTGCCAGCAGTCGTACTGGGGGGCTGGGCTACACCTTC CASSRTGGLGYTF
NA TRBJ2-3 NA TRBV4-1 TGCGCCAGCAGTCCTACGCATCCAGGGGACACAGATACGCAGTATTTT CASSPTHPGDTDTQYF
TRBD1 TRBJ1-1 NA TRBV28 TGTGCCAGCAGCCGGACAGGACTTGAAGCTTTCTTT CASSRTGLEAFF
NA TRBJ2-7 many TRBV6-5 TGTGCCAGCGCAGCCAACACTAATCGCTACGAGCAGTACTTC CASAANTNRYEQYF
TRBD1 TRBJ2-7 once TRBV15 TGTGCCACCAGCAGACTACTTGCCGGGACAGGGGGTATCAAGCAGTACTTC CATSRLLAGTGGIKQYF
TRBD2 TRBJ2-5 NA TRBV29-1 TGCAGCTCTTGGGGGGGACCCCAAGAGACCCAGTACTTC CSSWGGPQETQYF
NA TRBJ2-6 NA TRBV18 TGTGCCAGCTCACCCAGCGAGTCTGGGGCCAACGTCCTGACTTTC CASSPSESGANVLTF
NA TRBJ1-1 NA TRBV30 TGTGCCTGTAGAAGGGGGTCCAGTGAAGCTTTCTTT CACRRGSSEAFF
TRBD2 TRBJ2-7 NA TRBV5-4 TGTGCCAGCAGCCCCGGACTAGCGGACTACGAGCAGTACTTC CASSPGLADYEQYF
TRBD1 TRBJ1-6 NA TRBV14 TGTGCCAGCAGCCAGACAGGGCGGGGGTCACCCCTCCACTTT CASSQTGRGSPLHF
TRBD1 TRBJ2-7 NA TRBV11-3 TGTGCCAGCAGCTTTGGGGACAGGGCCTACGAGCAGTACTTC CASSFGDRAYEQYF
TRBD1 TRBJ2-7 NA TRBV6-6 TGTGCCAGCAGCCGGGGACAGGGGGCGCCGGACGAGCAGTACTTC CASSRGQGAPDEQYF
NA TRBJ1-6 NA TRBV6-6 TGTGCCAGCAGTCCCACCGCAGGGGTCTTCCACTTT CASSPTAGVFHF
NA TRBJ1-4 medium-sized TRBV30 TGTGCCTGGACTTTCCCAGGGTCCGCTAATGAAAAACTGTTTTTT CAWTFPGSANEKLFF
TRBD2 TRBJ2-2 NA TRBV9 TGTGCCAGCAGCTCCCCCGGTTGGGCTAGCGGGGGTCAGGGGGAGCTGTTTTTT CASSSPGWASGGQGELFF
NA TRBJ1-1 NA TRBV19 TGTGCCAGTAGTGGAAAGGGAATTACTGAAGCTTTCTTT CASSGKGITEAFF
NA TRBJ2-5 NA TRBV7-9 TGTGCCAGCAGCTTATTCCTCGGGACCCAAGAGACCCAGTACTTC CASSLFLGTQETQYF
TRBD1 TRBJ1-1 NA TRBV15 TGTGCCACCAGCAGGGTAACAGGGGGCGCCGGTGAAGCTTTCTTT CATSRVTGGAGEAFF
TRBD1 TRBJ2-5 NA TRBV18 TGTGCCAGCTCATTGCGAATCGGGACAGGGGAGACCCAGTACTTC CASSLRIGTGETQYF
NA TRBJ1-2 few TRBV28 TGTGCCAGCAGTTTATATTCGGATAACTATGGCTACACCTTC CASSLYSDNYGYTF
TRBD1 TRBJ1-4 NA TRBV13 TGTGCCAGCACCGACAGGGGGGGAACTGAAAAACTGTTTTTT CASTDRGGTEKLFF
NA TRBJ2-5 NA TRBV7-6 TGTGCCAGCAGCATCAACAGGGGCGCGGGGGAGACCCAGTACTTC CASSINRGAGETQYF
NA TRBJ2-1 NA TRBV6-4 TGTGCCAGCAGTGAATCTGGGACGGAGGGTGAGCAGTTCTTC CASSESGTEGEQFF
TRBD2 TRBJ2-1 NA TRBV11-3 TGTGCCAGCAGCTTCGCGGGAGTGGGTGAGCAGTTCTTC CASSFAGVGEQFF
TRBD1 TRBJ1-5 few TRBV5-5 TGTGCCAGCAGCCCAGACAGGGGGCTCGGTCAGCCCCAGCATTTT CASSPDRGLGQPQHF
TRBD1 TRBJ1-5 NA TRBV19 TGTGCCAGTAACCCCGTCAGGGGGGGCAATCAGCCCCAGCATTTT CASNPVRGGNQPQHF
TRBD2 TRBJ2-1 NA TRBV4-1 TGCGCCAGCAGCCAACTAGCGGGAGGGACTTTCCTGGGGGAGCAGTTCTTC CASSQLAGGTFLGEQFF
NA TRBJ1-1 NA TRBV4-2 TGTGCCAGCAGCCAAGGGCGGTACTTGGTTGAGAACACTGAAGCTTTCTTT CASSQGRYLVENTEAFF
TRBD1 TRBJ2-7 NA TRBV6-1 TGTGCCAGCAGTGAAAGGGAGGGACAGGGGGGTTCGACCTACGAGCAGTACTTC CASSEREGQGGSTYEQYF